This T cell receptor (beta chain) emerged from a study of T-cell memory formation after mild COVID-19. Study-wide context: Largely donor-specific sequence clusters came from two donors.

A 5'RACE reaction primed in the constant segment made cDNA libraries of TCR alpha and TCR beta, and these carried sample barcodes and UMIs. MiXCR, applied by TCRdb to the 5' RACE reads, yields one record per CDR3 protein. The repertoire holds 450,000 to 650,000 distinct CDR3 sequences, roughly a fifth seen once, with roughly 9.1% in the top ten. Regarding the study as a whole: The main location of contracting CD4+ clones was CM and EM, and that of contracting CD8+ clones was EMRA. Clones contracting across day 15 to 85 had a balanced CD4/CD8 profile; later expanding clones leaned CD4+.

V was clipped by 3 bases and J by 6 bases, with 17 bases between them. The CDR3 has 16 amino acids. This clonotype was detected a few times. Its antigen remains unknown. Specimen: PBMCs or a T cell subset sorted from them (not recorded which). The sequence was obtained from an adult woman who had mild COVID-19 (a few samples of this study predate the infection). Cell type and time point are not known. V and J are TRBV12-3 or TRBV12-4 and TRBJ2-2; D might be TRBD1 (6 bases). CDR3: CASSFGSGVIAGELFF. The CDR3 coding sequence is TGTGCCAGCAGTTTCGGGTCAGGGGTTATAGCCGGGGAGCTGTTTTTT.